The T cell receptor (beta chain) under discussion was sequenced for a study of radiotherapy plus CTLA-4 blockade in lung cancer. Findings and caveats of the study: It was early blood T cell clone dynamics, with interferon-beta, that reportedly best predicted response.

Clones were sequenced by immunoSEQ multiplex PCR, and TCRdb holds only the in-frame ones, with some missing. The repertoire holds roughly 80,000 clones, with around 74% as singletons. To note about this clone: Its antigen remains unidentified.

Focal radiation was given together with CTLA-4 blockade (ipilimumab) to patients with chemo-refractory metastatic non-small-cell lung cancer. The CDR3 has 17 amino acids. Per germline, CDR1 SGHAT and CDR2 FQNNGV. Deletions cut 6 bases from V and 0 bases from J, with 20 bases between. The TCR originated in a human donor with non-small cell lung cancer whose response to radiotherapy plus ipilimumab could not be evaluated. The chain combines TRBV11-2 with TRBJ1-1; tentatively, D is TRBD1 (6 bases). The source was peripheral blood, collected from a patient treated with radiotherapy plus ipilimumab. The DNA for the CDR3 is TGTGCCAGCAGAGAATTTCCGGGACACACCATGAACACTGAAGCTTTCTTT. Its translation: CASREFPGHTMNTEAFF. Variable domain in full (rest from reference TRBV11-2 and TRBJ1-1): EAGVAQSPRYKIIEKRQSVAFWCNPISGHATLYWYQQILGQGPKLLIQFQNNGVVDDSQLPKDRFSAERLKGVDSTLKIQPAKLEDSAVYLCASREFPGHTMNTEAFFGQGTRLTVV.